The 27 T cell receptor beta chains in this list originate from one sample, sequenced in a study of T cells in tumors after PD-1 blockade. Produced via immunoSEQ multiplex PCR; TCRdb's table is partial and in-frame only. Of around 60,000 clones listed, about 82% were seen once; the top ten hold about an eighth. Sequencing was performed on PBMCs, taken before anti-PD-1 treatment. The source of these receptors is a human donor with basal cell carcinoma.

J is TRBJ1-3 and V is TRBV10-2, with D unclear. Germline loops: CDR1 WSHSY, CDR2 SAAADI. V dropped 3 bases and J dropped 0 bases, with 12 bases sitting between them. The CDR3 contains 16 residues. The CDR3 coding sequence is TGCGCCAGCAGTGACCCCCGAAGGAACTCTGGAAACACCATATATTTT. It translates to CASSDPRRNSGNTIYF.

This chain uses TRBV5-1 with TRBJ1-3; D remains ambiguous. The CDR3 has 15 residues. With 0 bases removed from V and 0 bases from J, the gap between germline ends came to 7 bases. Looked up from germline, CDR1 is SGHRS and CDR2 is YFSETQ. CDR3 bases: TGCGCCAGCAGCTTGGCGGGAGGCTCTGGAAACACCATATATTTT. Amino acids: CASSLAGGSGNTIYF.

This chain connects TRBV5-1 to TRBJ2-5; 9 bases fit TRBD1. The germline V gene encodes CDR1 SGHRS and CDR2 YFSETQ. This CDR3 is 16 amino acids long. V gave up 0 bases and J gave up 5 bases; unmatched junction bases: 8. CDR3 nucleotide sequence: TGCGCCAGCAGCTTGGGGGCAAACAGGGGGCGGGAGACCCAGTACTTC. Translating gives CASSLGANRGRETQYF.

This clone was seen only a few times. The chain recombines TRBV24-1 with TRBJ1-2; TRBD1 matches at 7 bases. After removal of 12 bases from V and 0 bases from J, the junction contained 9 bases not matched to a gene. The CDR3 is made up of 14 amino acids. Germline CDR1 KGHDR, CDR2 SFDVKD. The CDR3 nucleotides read TGTGCCTCAAACCGGGACAGCACTAACTATGGCTACACCTTC. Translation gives CASNRDSTNYGYTF.

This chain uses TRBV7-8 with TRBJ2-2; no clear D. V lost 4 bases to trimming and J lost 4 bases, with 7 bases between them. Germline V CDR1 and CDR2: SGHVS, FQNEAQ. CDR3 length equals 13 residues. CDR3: CASSSRTTGELFF. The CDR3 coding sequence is TGTGCCAGCAGCTCCAGGACCACCGGGGAGCTGTTTTTT.

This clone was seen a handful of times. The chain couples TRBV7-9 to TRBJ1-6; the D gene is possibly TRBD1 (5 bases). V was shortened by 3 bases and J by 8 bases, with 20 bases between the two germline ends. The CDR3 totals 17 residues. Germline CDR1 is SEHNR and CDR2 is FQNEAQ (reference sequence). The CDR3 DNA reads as TGTGCCAGCAGCTTCGGGACTATGGGGGTAGGGGATTCACCCCTCCACTTT. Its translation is CASSFGTMGVGDSPLHF.

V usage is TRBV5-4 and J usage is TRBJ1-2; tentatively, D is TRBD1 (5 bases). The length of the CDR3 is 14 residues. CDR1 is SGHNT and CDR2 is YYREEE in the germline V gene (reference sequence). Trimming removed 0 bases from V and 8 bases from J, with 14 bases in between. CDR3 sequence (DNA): TGTGCCAGCAGCTTGGTAGGGGCTCGGGTAGGCTACACCTTC. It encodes CASSLVGARVGYTF.

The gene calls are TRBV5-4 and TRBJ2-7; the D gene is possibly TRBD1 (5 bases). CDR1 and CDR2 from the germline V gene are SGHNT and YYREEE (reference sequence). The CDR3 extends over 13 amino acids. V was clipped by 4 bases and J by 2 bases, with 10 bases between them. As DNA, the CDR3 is TGTGCCAGCAGCCTGGACAAAGCCTACGAGCAGTACTTC. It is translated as CASSLDKAYEQYF.

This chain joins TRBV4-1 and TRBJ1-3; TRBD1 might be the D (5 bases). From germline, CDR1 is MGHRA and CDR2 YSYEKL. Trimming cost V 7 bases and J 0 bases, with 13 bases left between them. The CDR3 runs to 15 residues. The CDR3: CASKDQGDSGNTIYF. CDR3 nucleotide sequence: TGCGCCAGCAAAGACCAGGGAGACTCTGGAAACACCATATATTTT.

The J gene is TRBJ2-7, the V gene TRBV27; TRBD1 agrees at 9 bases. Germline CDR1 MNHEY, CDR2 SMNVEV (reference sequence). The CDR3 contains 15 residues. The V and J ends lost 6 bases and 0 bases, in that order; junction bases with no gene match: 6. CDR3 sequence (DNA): TGTGCCAGCAGGAACCTGACAGGGGGCTCCTACGAGCAGTACTTC. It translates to CASRNLTGGSYEQYF.

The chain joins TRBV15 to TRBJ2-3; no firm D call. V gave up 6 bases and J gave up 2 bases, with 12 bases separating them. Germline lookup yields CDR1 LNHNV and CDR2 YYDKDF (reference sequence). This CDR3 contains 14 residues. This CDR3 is CATRSDTSTDTQYF. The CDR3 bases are TGTGCCACCAGGAGTGACACCTCCACAGATACGCAGTATTTT.

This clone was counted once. The CDR3 DNA reads as TGTGCCAGCAGACGCCCGGGACAGGGCTTCTATGGCTACACCTTC. Encoded protein: CASRRPGQGFYGYTF. The chain couples TRBV6-6 to TRBJ1-2, with 9 bases identical to TRBD1. The CDR3 sequence is 15 residues long. Germline V gene data show CDR1 as MNHNY and CDR2 as SVGAGI (reference sequence). V was clipped by 6 bases and J by 4 bases; unmatched bases: 9.

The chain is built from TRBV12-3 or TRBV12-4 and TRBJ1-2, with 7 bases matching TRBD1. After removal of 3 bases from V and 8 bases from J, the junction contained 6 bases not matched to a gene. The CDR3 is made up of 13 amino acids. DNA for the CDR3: TGTGCCAGCAGTTTGTCCGGGACAGAGGGCTACACCTTC. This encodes CASSLSGTEGYTF.

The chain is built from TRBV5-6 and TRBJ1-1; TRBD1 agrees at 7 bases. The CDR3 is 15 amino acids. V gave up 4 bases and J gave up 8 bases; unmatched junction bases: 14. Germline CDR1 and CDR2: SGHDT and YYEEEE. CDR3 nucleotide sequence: TGTGCCAGCAGCGCTGTGGGGGCAGGGGGGTACGAAGCTTTCTTT. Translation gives CASSAVGAGGYEAFF.

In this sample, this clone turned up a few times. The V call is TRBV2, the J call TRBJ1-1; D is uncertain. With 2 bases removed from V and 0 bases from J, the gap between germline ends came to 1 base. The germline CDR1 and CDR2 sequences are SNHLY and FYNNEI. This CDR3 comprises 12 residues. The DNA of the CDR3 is TGTGCCAGCAGTGAAATGAACACTGAAGCTTTCTTT. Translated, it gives CASSEMNTEAFF.

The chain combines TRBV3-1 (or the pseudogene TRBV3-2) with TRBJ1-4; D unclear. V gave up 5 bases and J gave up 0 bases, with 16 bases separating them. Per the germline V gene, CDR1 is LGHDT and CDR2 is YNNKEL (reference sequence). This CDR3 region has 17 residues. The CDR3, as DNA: TGTGCCAGCAGCGACTTCGGGCGCTCGGCAACTAATGAAAAACTGTTTTTT. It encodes CASSDFGRSATNEKLFF.

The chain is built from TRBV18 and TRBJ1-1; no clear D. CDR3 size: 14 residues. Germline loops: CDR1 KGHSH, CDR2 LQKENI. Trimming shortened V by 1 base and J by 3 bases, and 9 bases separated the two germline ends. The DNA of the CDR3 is TGTGCCAGCTCACCACGTGGTTTGGACACTGAAGCTTTCTTT. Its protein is CASSPRGLDTEAFF.

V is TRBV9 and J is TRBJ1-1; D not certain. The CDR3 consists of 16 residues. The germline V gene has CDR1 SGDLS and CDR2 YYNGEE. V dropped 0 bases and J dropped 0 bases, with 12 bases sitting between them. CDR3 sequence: CASSVGPRSVNTEAFF. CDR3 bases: TGTGCCAGCAGCGTAGGACCGAGGTCTGTGAACACTGAAGCTTTCTTT.

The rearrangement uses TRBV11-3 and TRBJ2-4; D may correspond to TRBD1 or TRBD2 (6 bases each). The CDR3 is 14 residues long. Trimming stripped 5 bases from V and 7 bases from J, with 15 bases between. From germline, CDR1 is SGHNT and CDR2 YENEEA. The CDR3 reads CASSQGRGGNIQYF. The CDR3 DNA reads TGTGCCAGCAGCCAGGGGCGGGGCGGGAACATTCAGTACTTC.

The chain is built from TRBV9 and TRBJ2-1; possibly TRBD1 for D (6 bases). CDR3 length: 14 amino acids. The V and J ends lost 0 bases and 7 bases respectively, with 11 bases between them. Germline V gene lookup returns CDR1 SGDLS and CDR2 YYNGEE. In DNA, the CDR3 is TGTGCCAGCAGCGTAGCAGGGGCTTGGAATGAGCAGTTCTTC. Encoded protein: CASSVAGAWNEQFF. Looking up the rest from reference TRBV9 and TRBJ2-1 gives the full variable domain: DSGVTQTPKHLITATGQRVTLRCSPRSGDLSVYWYQQSLDQGLQFLIQYYNGEERAKGNILERFSAQQFPDLHSELNLSSLELGDSALYFCASSVAGAWNEQFFGPGTRLTVL.

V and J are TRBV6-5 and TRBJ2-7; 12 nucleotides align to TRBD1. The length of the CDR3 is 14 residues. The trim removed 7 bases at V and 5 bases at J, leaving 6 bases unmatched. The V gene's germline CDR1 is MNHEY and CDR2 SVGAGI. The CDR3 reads CASNSGQGAHEQYF. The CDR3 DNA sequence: TGTGCCAGCAATTCGGGACAGGGGGCCCACGAGCAGTACTTC.

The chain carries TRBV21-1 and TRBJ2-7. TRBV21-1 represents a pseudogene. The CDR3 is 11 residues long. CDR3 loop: CASSMGYEQYF. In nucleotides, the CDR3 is TGTGCCAGCAGCATGGGCTACGAGCAGTACTTC.

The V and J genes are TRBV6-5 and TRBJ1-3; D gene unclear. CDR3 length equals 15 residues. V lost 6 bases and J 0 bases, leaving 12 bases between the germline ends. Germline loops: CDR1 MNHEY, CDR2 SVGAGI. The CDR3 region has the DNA TGTGCCAGCAGGCGAGACGGTTCCTCTGGAAACACCATATATTTT. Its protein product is CASRRDGSSGNTIYF.

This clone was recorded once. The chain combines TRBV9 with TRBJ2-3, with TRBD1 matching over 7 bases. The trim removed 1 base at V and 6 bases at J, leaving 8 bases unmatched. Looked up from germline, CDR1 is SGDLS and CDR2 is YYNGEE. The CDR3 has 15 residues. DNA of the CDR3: TGTGCCAGCAGCGTAACACAGGGGTTGAGGGATACGCAGTATTTT. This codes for CASSVTQGLRDTQYF.

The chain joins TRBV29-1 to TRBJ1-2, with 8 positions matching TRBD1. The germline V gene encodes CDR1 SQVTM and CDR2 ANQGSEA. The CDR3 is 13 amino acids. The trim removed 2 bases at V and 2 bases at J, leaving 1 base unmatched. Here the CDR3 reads CSVEPGGNYGYTF. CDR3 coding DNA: TGCAGCGTTGAACCAGGGGGCAACTATGGCTACACCTTC.

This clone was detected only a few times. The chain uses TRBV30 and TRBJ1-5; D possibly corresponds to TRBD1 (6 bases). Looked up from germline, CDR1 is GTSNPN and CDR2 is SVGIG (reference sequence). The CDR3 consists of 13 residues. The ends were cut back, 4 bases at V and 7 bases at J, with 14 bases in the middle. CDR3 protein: CAWTNSDRQPQHF. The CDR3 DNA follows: TGTGCCTGGACCAACTCGGACAGACAGCCCCAGCATTTT.

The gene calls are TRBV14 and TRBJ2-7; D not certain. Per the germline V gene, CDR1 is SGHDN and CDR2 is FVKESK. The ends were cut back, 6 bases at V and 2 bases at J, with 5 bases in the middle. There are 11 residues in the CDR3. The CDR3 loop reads CASSKTYEQYF. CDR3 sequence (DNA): TGTGCCAGCAGTAAAACCTACGAGCAGTACTTC.